The 10 T cell receptor beta chains below were found in one sample sequenced in a study of blood T cell repertoires in COVID-19. Here immunoSEQ multiplex PCR was the method, and the copy in TCRdb shows in-frame clones only, minus some. The table lists more than 200,000 clones, 88% of them singletons. Sequenced sample: peripheral blood. These receptors came from a woman aged 60-75 years with acute or convalescent COVID-19.

The V and J genes are TRBV6-5 and TRBJ1-5; 9 bases align to TRBD1. CDR3 length: 15 residues. Germline CDR1 reads MNHEY; CDR2 reads SVGAGI. The V segment lost 4 bases and the J segment 3 bases; nucleotides outside the gene matches: 4. The DNA of the CDR3 is TGTGCCAGCAGTTTGGACAGGGGTGTCAATCAGCCCCAGCATTTT. Translated: CASSLDRGVNQPQHF.

This clone was seen just once. This CDR3 reads CAWGGAGGSTDTQYF. CDR3 DNA sequence: TGTGCCTGGGGTGGGGCGGGAGGCAGCACAGATACGCAGTATTTT. The chain links TRBV30 to TRBJ2-3; 8 bases fit TRBD2. CDR3 length equals 15 residues. Trimming removed 5 bases from V and 0 bases from J; junction bases left unmatched: 7. Germline CDR1 GTSNPN, CDR2 SVGIG (reference sequence).

The chain recombines TRBV5-1 with TRBJ2-1, with a weak D call TRBD1 (6 bases). CDR1 is SGHRS, CDR2 YFSETQ, per germline. The CDR3 contains 14 residues. V lost 2 bases to trimming and J lost 5 bases, with 11 bases between them. For the CDR3, the DNA is TGCGCCAGCAGCTTAGACAGGATAAACAATGAGCAGTTCTTC. Its protein product is CASSLDRINNEQFF.

The chain links TRBV6-5 to TRBJ2-7; TRBD1 agrees at 7 bases. With 7 bases clipped from V and 4 bases from J, the junction kept 10 bases outside the gene matches. The length of the CDR3 is 14 residues. The germline CDR1 and CDR2 sequences are MNHEY and SVGAGI. The CDR3 DNA reads TGTGCCAGCACCCCGACAGGGAGTGTGTACGAGCAGTACTTC. Amino acid sequence: CASTPTGSVYEQYF.

The chain recombines TRBV11-3 with TRBJ2-1, with 11 nucleotides matching TRBD2. The CDR3 sequence is 17 residues long. Per the germline V gene, CDR1 is SGHNT and CDR2 is YENEEA. V lost 1 base and J lost 2; bases outside the gene matches: 4. The CDR3 loop is CASSLVISGGAYNEQFF. The CDR3 nucleotides read TGTGCCAGCAGCTTAGTTATTAGCGGGGGGGCCTACAATGAGCAGTTCTTC.

The V gene is TRBV18, the J gene TRBJ2-5; a weak D match, TRBD2 (5 bases). In germline, CDR1 is KGHSH, CDR2 LQKENI. The CDR3 sequence is 14 residues long. V was pared by 4 bases and J by 2 bases, with 11 bases between. The CDR3 bases are TGTGCCAGCTCACTAAACCGGGGACAAGAGACCCAGTACTTC. It encodes CASSLNRGQETQYF.

This CDR3 reads CASSPGLAEGNTIYF. The CDR3 nucleotides read TGTGCCAGCTCACCAGGACTCGCCGAGGGAAACACCATATATTTT. The rearrangement links TRBV18 to TRBJ1-3, with D unresolved. The CDR3 runs to 15 residues. The V end was cut by 2 bases, the J end by 4 bases, with 12 bases between. Germline loops: CDR1 KGHSH, CDR2 LQKENI.

This clone was counted between two and nine times. The rearrangement joins TRBV6-6 to TRBJ1-5; D is possibly TRBD1 (6 bases). The CDR3 length is 15 residues. Germline-derived CDR1 and CDR2 are MNHNY and SVGAGI (reference sequence). V lost 6 bases to trimming and J lost 0 bases, with 12 bases between them. Here the CDR3 reads CASRRQEYSNQPQHF. The CDR3 region has the DNA TGTGCCAGCAGGAGACAGGAATATAGCAATCAGCCCCAGCATTTT.

The chain carries TRBV9 and TRBJ1-2, with D perhaps matching TRBD1 (6 bases). Germline V gene lookup returns CDR1 SGDLS and CDR2 YYNGEE. Trimming pared 0 bases from V and 6 bases from J, leaving 9 bases between. The CDR3 length is 13 residues. The chain's CDR3 is CASSVVSGDGYTF. The CDR3 DNA follows: TGTGCCAGCAGCGTAGTATCAGGGGATGGCTACACCTTC.

This rearrangement joins TRBV18 to TRBJ1-3; D unresolved. Germline-derived CDR1 and CDR2 are KGHSH and LQKENI. There are 17 residues in the CDR3. V shed 3 bases and J shed 0 bases, with 15 bases lying between them. In DNA form, the CDR3 reads TGTGCCAGCTCACCCTCCGGTCAAAGGAGCTCTGGAAACACCATATATTTT. Amino acids: CASSPSGQRSSGNTIYF.